One sample yielded the 18 T cell receptor beta chains listed below, sequenced in a study of cytomegalovirus exposure and HLA in healthy donors. Both 60 Vbeta primers and 13 Jbeta primers went into the PCR. Only in-frame clones appear in the TCRdb table, and some are missing; sequencing was by immunoSEQ multiplex PCR. The sample has some 150,000 clones; 78% are singletons. Sequencing used PBMCs. The receptors here all came from a male donor in good health and CMV-seronegative.

This clone has more than one count but fewer than ten. The J gene is TRBJ2-7, the V gene TRBV15; the D gene is possibly TRBD2 (6 bases). Deletions cut 1 base from V and 0 bases from J, with 16 bases between. CDR3 length: 17 residues. Germline V gene data show CDR1 as LNHNV and CDR2 as YYDKDF (reference sequence). The CDR3 loop reads CATSRAPAGPSSYEQYF. The CDR3 nucleotides are TGTGCCACCAGCAGAGCACCGGCGGGACCCAGCTCCTACGAGCAGTACTTC.

The gene calls are TRBV29-1 and TRBJ2-2; D might be TRBD2 (5 bases). The CDR3 consists of 12 residues. Germline CDR1 SQVTM, CDR2 ANQGSEA. V was trimmed by 1 base and J by 5 bases, leaving 5 bases between them. The CDR3 is CSVEGGTGELFF. CDR3 DNA sequence: TGCAGCGTTGAAGGAGGGACCGGGGAGCTGTTTTTT.

This chain joins TRBV27 and TRBJ2-1; TRBD1 aligns across 8 bases. The germline V gene has CDR1 MNHEY and CDR2 SMNVEV (reference sequence). Germline trimming cut 5 bases from V and 3 bases from J; bases unmatched to any gene: 12. The length of the CDR3 is 17 residues. Here the CDR3 reads CASSTATQGALYNEQFF. CDR3 in DNA: TGTGCCAGCAGTACCGCGACCCAGGGGGCCCTCTACAATGAGCAGTTCTTC.

The chain combines TRBV9 with TRBJ1-1, with 9 bases lining up with TRBD1. This CDR3 contains 12 residues. Losses at the gene ends were 4 bases for V and 9 bases for J; bases not matched to a gene: 4. The germline V gene has CDR1 SGDLS and CDR2 YYNGEE. DNA for the CDR3: TGTGCCAGCAGCACAGGACAGGGGCAAGCTTTCTTT. Translated, it gives CASSTGQGQAFF.

The chain employs TRBV7-9 and TRBJ2-3; 7 nucleotides match TRBD1. Unmatched junction bases numbered 6, after V lost 4 bases and J lost 5 bases. CDR1 and CDR2 from the germline V gene are SEHNR and FQNEAQ (reference sequence). The CDR3 runs 14 residues. The CDR3 DNA sequence: TGTGCCAGCAGCTCGACAGGGCCCCAAGATACGCAGTATTTT. Protein product: CASSSTGPQDTQYF.

This sequence joins TRBV27 and TRBJ2-7; D might be TRBD1 (5 bases). Germline lookup yields CDR1 MNHEY and CDR2 SMNVEV (reference sequence). This CDR3 has 16 amino acids. With 2 bases removed from V and 0 bases from J, the gap between germline ends came to 14 bases. The CDR3 bases are TGTGCCAGCAGTTTACACCGTGGGGCCCACTCCTACGAGCAGTACTTC. As protein: CASSLHRGAHSYEQYF.

This clone has more than one count but fewer than ten. The chain couples TRBV6-1 to TRBJ1-1; perhaps TRBD1 as D (6 bases). The CDR3 runs to 12 residues. V was shortened by 5 bases and J by 9 bases, with 13 bases between the two germline ends. Germline V gene data show CDR1 as MNHNS and CDR2 as SASEGT. CDR3 region: CASSQGQPKAFF. CDR3 nucleotide sequence: TGTGCCAGCAGTCAAGGACAGCCCAAAGCTTTCTTT.

The CDR3 DNA sequence: TGTGCCAGCAGTACAGGGGCGACGCGGGGTCCTGGGTACATTCAGTACTTC. The encoded protein is CASSTGATRGPGYIQYF. The J gene is TRBJ2-4, the V gene TRBV11-3; perhaps TRBD1 as D (7 bases). Per germline, CDR1 SGHNT and CDR2 YENEEA. V was trimmed by 6 bases and J by 8 bases, leaving 26 bases between them. The CDR3 sequence is 17 residues long.

This clone was counted only a few times. The rearrangement uses TRBV5-4 and TRBJ2-1, with 11 bases that match TRBD2. The ends lost 3 bases at V and 5 bases at J; junction bases unmatched: 4. This CDR3 is 15 amino acids long. Germline CDR1 SGHNT, CDR2 YYREEE (reference sequence). The CDR3: CASSYWTSGHNEQFF. For the CDR3, the DNA is TGTGCCAGCAGCTACTGGACTAGCGGGCACAATGAGCAGTTCTTC.

The chain is built from TRBV27 and TRBJ2-7; 10 nucleotides line up with TRBD1. In germline, CDR1 is MNHEY, CDR2 SMNVEV (reference sequence). The CDR3 extends over 15 amino acids. V lost 2 bases and J lost 6; bases outside the gene matches: 7. The CDR3 sequence: CASSLPGTGAGEQYF. The CDR3 DNA follows: TGTGCCAGCAGTTTACCCGGGACAGGGGCGGGCGAGCAGTACTTC.

This chain links TRBV4-2 with TRBJ1-1; D might be TRBD1 (5 bases). The CDR3 is 14 amino acids. V lost 2 bases to trimming and J lost 4 bases, with 11 bases between them. Per germline, CDR1 LGHNA and CDR2 YNFKEQ. CDR3 DNA: TGTGCCAGCAGCCAAACAGGCCCGGCCACTGAAGCTTTCTTT. Protein sequence: CASSQTGPATEAFF.

The chain is built from TRBV5-1 and TRBJ2-5, with 8 bases that match TRBD1. CDR1 and CDR2 from the germline V gene are SGHRS and YFSETQ. V dropped 1 base and J dropped 4; count of bases not matched to a gene: 9. The CDR3 spans 16 residues. The CDR3 nucleotides read TGCGCCAGCAGCTTGTCAGCAGGGGGCCTGGTAGAGACCCAGTACTTC. Translating gives CASSLSAGGLVETQYF.

This rearrangement joins TRBV7-3 to TRBJ1-1; D not resolved. Trimming took 3 bases from V and 0 from J, leaving 11 bases between them. The V gene's germline CDR1 is SGHTA and CDR2 FQGTGA. The CDR3 loop spans 15 amino acids. For the CDR3, the DNA is TGTGCCAGCAGCTTGGGTAGAGGGATGAACACTGAAGCTTTCTTT. This sequence encodes CASSLGRGMNTEAFF. Combining the CDR3 with reference TRBV7-3 and TRBJ1-1 gives the whole variable domain GAGVSQTPSNKVTEKGKYVELRCDPISGHTALYWYRQSLGQGPEFLIYFQGTGAADDSGLPNDRFFAVRPEGSVSTLKIQRTERGDSAVYLCASSLGRGMNTEAFFGQGTRLTVV.

A remark on this clone: Relative to the germline gene, one junction end is altered; a read error may explain this. The same CDR3 arises from other DNA sequences in this sample as well. This chain joins TRBV6-5 and TRBJ1-2; unclear D gene. The germline CDR1 and CDR2 sequences are MNHEY and SVGAGI. CDR3 length: 12 residues. The CDR3 DNA follows: TGTGCCAGCAGTCGAGCTCCAGGTGGCTACACCTTT. Translation gives CASSRAPGGYTF.

In DNA form, the CDR3 reads TGCGCCAGCAGCTTGATCCTTCGGGGAAGGGGGCCGACCTACGAGCAGTACTTC. It is translated as CASSLILRGRGPTYEQYF. This rearrangement joins TRBV5-1 to TRBJ2-7; 7 bases match TRBD1. J lost 2 bases, V lost 1 base, and 15 bases had no gene match. Germline V gives CDR1 SGHRS, CDR2 YFSETQ. The CDR3 length is 18 residues.

The V gene is TRBV7-9, the J gene TRBJ2-2, with no clear D. CDR1 and CDR2 (germline): SEHNR, FQNEAQ (reference sequence). This CDR3 region has 15 residues. The germline V and J ends were trimmed by 2 bases and 0 bases, with 7 bases remaining between them. CDR3 loop: CASSLYAANTGELFF. The CDR3 bases are TGTGCCAGCAGCTTATACGCGGCGAACACCGGGGAGCTGTTTTTT.

The chain employs TRBV4-3 and TRBJ1-4, with 8 bases matching TRBD1. There are 16 residues in the CDR3. Germline V gene sequence: CDR1 LGHNA, CDR2 YSLEER. With V trimmed by 1 base and J by 2 bases, 3 bases remained unmatched. The CDR3 loop is CASSQGRTGTNEKLFF. The CDR3 DNA is TGCGCCAGCAGCCAAGGGAGGACAGGGACTAATGAAAAACTGTTTTTT.

The J gene is TRBJ1-2, the V gene TRBV13; a weak D match, TRBD1 (6 bases). CDR3 length equals 15 residues. V gave up 5 bases and J gave up 13 bases, with 26 bases separating them. From germline, CDR1 is PRHDT and CDR2 FYEKMQ (reference sequence). The CDR3 sequence is CASSRPIGGSLFSTF. The CDR3 region has the DNA TGTGCCAGCAGCCGACCCATAGGGGGTTCCCTCTTCTCCACCTTC.